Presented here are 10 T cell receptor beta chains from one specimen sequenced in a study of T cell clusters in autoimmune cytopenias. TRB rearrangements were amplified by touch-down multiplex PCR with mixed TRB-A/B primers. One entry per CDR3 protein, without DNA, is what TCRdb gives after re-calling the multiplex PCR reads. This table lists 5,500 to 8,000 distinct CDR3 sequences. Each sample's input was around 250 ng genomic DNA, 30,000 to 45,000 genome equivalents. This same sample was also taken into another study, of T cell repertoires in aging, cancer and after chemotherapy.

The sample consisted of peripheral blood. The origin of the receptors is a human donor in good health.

CDR3 region: CASSRTGGNTEAFF. This chain joins TRBV12-3 or TRBV12-4 and TRBJ1-1; without DNA, the TCRdb call of TRBD1 cannot be checked. The CDR3 loop spans 14 amino acids.

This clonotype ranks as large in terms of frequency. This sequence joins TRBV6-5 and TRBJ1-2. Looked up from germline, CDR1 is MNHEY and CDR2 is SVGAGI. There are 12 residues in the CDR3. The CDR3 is CASSYGGGGYTF.

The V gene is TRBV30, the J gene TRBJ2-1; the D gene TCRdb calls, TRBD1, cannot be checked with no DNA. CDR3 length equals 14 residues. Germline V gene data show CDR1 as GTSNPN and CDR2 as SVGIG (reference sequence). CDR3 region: CAWSRGVEIDEQFF.

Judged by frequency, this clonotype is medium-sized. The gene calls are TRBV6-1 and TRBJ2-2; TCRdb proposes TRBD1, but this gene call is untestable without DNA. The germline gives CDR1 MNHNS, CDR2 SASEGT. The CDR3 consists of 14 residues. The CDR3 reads CASRVQGAGGELFF.

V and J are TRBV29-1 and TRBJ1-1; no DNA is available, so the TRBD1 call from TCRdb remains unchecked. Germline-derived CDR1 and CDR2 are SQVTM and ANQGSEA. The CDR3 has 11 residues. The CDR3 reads CSVETGPEAFF.

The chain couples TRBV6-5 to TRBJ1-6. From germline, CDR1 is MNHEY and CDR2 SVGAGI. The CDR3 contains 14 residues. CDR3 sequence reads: CASSDDFTGSPLHF.

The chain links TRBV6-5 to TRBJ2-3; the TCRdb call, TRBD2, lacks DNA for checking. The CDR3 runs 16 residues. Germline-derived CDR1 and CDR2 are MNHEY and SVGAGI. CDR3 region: CASSYRTSGSSNTQYF.

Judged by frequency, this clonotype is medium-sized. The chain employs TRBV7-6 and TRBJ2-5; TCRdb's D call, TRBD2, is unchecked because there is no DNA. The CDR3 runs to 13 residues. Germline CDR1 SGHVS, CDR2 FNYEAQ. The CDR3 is CASRPGVAETQYF.

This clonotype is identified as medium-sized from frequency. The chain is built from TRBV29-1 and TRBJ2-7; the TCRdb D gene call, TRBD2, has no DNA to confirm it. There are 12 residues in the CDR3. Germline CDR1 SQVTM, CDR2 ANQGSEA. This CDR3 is CSVGGSEHEQYF.

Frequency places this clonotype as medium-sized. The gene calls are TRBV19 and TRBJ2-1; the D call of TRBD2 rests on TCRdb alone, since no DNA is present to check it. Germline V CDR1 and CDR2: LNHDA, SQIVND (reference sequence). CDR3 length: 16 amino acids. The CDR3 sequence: CASSRLATPSYNEQFF.